The text below deals with one TCR beta chain. Its target is not known. With 4 bases removed from V and 0 bases from J, the gap between germline ends came to 14 bases. The CDR3 extends over 16 amino acids. Germline V gene data show CDR1 as SGHDT and CDR2 as YYEEEE. TCRdb reanalysed the reads using MiXCR and keeps one entry per CDR3 protein. The table includes approximately 590,000 distinct CDR3 sequences, 40% detected once. The data were taken from a study of T cell repertoires in cytomegalovirus infection. This chain joins TRBV5-6 and TRBJ1-3; a possible D gene is TRBD1 (6 bases). Sample: cultured PBMCs, taken from culture after CMV antigen stimulation. The sequence came from a human donor in good health (CMV status not recorded). Some clones in this sample may be carry-over from other donors' samples. In DNA form, the CDR3 reads TGTGCCAGCAGCAGGACAGTACTGAACTCTGGAAACACCATATATTTT. It is translated as CASSRTVLNSGNTIYF.